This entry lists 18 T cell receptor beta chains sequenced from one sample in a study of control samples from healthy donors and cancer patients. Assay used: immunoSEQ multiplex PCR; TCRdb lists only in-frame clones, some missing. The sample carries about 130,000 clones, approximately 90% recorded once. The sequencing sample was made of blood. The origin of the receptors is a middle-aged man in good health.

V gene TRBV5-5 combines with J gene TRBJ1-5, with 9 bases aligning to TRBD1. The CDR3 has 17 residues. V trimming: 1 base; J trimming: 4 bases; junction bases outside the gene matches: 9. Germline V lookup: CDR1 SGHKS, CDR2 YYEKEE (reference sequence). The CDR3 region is CASSLQPGQGSNQPQHF. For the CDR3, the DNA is TGTGCCAGCAGCTTGCAACCGGGACAGGGTTCGAATCAGCCCCAGCATTTT. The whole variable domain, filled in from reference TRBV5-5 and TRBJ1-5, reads DAGVTQSPTHLIKTRGQQVTLRCSPISGHKSVSWYQQVLGQGPQFIFQYYEKEERGRGNFPDRFSARQFPNYSSELNVNALLLGDSALYLCASSLQPGQGSNQPQHFGDGTRLSIL.

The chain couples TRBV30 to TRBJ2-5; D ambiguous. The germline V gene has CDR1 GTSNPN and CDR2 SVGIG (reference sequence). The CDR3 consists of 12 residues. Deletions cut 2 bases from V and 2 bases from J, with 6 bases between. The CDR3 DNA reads TGTGCCTGGAGTACCACGCAAGAGACCCAGTACTTC. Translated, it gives CAWSTTQETQYF.

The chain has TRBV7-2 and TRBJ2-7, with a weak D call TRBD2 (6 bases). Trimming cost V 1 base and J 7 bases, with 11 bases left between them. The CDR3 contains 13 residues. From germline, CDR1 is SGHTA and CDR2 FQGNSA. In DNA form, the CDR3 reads TGTGCCAGCAGCTTAGGTCTTCGGGGGGAGCAGTACTTC. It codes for CASSLGLRGEQYF.

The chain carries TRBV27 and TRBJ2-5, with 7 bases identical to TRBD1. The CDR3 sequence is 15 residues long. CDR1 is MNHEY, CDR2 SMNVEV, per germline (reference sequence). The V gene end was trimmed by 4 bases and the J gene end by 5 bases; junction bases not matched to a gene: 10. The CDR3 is CASSSQEGGRETQYF. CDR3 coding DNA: TGTGCCAGCAGTTCGCAGGAAGGGGGCCGGGAGACCCAGTACTTC.

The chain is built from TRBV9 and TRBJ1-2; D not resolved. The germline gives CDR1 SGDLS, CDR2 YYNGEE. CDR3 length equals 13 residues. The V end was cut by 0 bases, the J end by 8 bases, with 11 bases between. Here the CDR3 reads CASSVDVRPGYTF. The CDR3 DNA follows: TGTGCCAGCAGCGTAGATGTCCGCCCCGGCTACACCTTC.

In DNA, the CDR3 is TGTGCCAGCAGCGTAGGCGGCGGGGCCTACAATGAGCAGTTCTTC. It codes for CASSVGGGAYNEQFF. V gene TRBV9 combines with J gene TRBJ2-1, with D perhaps matching TRBD2 (6 bases). The CDR3 contains 15 residues. Germline V gene lookup returns CDR1 SGDLS and CDR2 YYNGEE. Deletions cut 0 bases from V and 2 bases from J, with 9 bases between.

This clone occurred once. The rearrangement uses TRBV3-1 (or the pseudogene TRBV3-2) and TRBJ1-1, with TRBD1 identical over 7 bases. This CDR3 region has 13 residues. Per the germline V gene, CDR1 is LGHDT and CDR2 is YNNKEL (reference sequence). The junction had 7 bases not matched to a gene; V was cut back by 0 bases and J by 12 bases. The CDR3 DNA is TGTGCCAGCAGCCAAGATCTAGGACAGGAAACTTTCTTT. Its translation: CASSQDLGQETFF.

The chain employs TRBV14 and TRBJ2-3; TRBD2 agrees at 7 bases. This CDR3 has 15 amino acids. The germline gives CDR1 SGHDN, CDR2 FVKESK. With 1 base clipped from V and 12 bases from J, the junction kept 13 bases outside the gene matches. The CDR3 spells CASSQVGASAGPQYF. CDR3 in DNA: TGTGCCAGCAGCCAAGTCGGCGCGTCAGCGGGGCCCCAGTATTTT.

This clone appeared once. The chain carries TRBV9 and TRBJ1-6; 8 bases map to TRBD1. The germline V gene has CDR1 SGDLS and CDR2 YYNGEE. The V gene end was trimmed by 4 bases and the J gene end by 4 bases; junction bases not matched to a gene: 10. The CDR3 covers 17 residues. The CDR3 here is CASSPLTGGSYNSPLHF. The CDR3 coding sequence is TGTGCCAGCAGCCCCCTAACAGGGGGTTCATATAATTCACCCCTCCACTTT. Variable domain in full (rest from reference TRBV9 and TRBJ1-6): DSGVTQTPKHLITATGQRVTLRCSPRSGDLSVYWYQQSLDQGLQFLIQYYNGEERAKGNILERFSAQQFPDLHSELNLSSLELGDSALYFCASSPLTGGSYNSPLHFGNGTRLTVT.

CDR3 in DNA: TGTGCCAGTAGTAACGGGGGACGCCTAGCCTACGAGCAGTACTTC. It translates to CASSNGGRLAYEQYF. The chain has TRBV19 and TRBJ2-7; D perhaps matches TRBD2 (6 bases). V lost 4 bases, J lost 2 bases, and 15 bases lay in between. The CDR3 loop spans 15 amino acids. Germline V gene lookup returns CDR1 LNHDA and CDR2 SQIVND (reference sequence).

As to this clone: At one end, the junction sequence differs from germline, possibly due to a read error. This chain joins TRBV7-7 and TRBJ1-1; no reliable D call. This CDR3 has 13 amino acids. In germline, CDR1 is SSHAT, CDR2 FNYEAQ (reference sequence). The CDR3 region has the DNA TGTGCTAGCAGCTTAGCCAAGAACACTGAAGCTTTCTTT. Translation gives CASSLAKNTEAFF.

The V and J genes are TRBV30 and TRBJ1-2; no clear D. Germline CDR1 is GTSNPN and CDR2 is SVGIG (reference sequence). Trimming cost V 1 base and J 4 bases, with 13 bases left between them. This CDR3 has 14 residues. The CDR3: CAWSGEGQPYGYTF. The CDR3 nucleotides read TGTGCCTGGAGTGGCGAGGGCCAGCCCTATGGCTACACCTTC.

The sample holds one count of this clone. The chain's CDR3 is CASSYSTGRPSTAFF. CDR3 DNA sequence: TGTGCCAGCAGTTACTCGACAGGGAGACCCTCTACTGCTTTCTTT. This chain uses TRBV6-2 or TRBV6-3 with TRBJ1-1, with TRBD1 matching over 7 bases. Germline V gives CDR1 MNHEY, CDR2 SVGEGT. The CDR3 extends over 15 amino acids. V shed 0 bases and J 11 bases; nucleotides not matched to a gene: 12.

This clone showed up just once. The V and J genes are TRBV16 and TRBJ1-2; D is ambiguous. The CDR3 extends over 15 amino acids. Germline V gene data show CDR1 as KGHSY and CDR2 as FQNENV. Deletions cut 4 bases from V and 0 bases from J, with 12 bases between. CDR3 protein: CASSRGSASNYGYTF. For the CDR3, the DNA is TGTGCCAGCAGCCGCGGATCCGCTTCTAACTATGGCTACACCTTC.

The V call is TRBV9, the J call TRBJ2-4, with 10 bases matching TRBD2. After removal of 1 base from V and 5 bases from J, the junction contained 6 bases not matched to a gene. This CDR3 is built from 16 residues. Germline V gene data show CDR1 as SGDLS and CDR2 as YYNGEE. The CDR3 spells CASSVNSGGAQNIQYF. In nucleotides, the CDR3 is TGTGCCAGCAGCGTAAACAGCGGGGGGGCCCAAAACATTCAGTACTTC.

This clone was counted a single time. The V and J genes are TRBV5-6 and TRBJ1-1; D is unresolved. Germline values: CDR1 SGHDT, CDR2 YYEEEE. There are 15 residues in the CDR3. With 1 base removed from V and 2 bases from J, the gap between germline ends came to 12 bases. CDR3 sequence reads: CASSLRQTLNTEAFF. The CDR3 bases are TGTGCCAGCAGCTTGAGGCAGACTCTTAACACTGAAGCTTTCTTT.

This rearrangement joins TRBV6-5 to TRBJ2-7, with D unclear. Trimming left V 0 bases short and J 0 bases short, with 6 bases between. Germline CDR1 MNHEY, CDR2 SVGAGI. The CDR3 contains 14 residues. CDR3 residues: CASSYSISSYEQYF. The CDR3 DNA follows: TGTGCCAGCAGTTACTCGATCTCCTCCTACGAGCAGTACTTC.

The chain's CDR3 is CASRRAGNWDNEQFF. Here the CDR3 DNA reads TGTGCCAGCCGGCGCGCGGGGAATTGGGACAATGAGCAGTTCTTC. The chain carries TRBV6-5 and TRBJ2-1; D possibly corresponds to TRBD2 (6 bases). Germline lookup yields CDR1 MNHEY and CDR2 SVGAGI. Trimming stripped 8 bases from V and 5 bases from J, with 19 bases between. This CDR3 spans 15 amino acids.